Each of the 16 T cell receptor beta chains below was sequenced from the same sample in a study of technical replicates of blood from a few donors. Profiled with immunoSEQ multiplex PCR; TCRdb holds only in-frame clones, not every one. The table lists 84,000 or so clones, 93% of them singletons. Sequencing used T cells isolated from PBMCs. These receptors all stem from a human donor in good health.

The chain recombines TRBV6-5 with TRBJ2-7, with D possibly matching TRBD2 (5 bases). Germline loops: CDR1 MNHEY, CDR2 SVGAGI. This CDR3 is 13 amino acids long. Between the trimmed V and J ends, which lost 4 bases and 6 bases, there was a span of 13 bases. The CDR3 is CASSSPSGSEQYF. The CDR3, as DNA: TGTGCCAGCAGTTCCCCGAGTGGGAGCGAGCAGTACTTC.

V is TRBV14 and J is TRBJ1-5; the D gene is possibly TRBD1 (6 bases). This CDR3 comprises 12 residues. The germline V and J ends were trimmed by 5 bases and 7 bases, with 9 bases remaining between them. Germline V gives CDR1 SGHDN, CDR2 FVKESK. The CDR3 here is CASSYRDQPQHF. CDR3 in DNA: TGTGCCAGCAGCTACAGGGACCAGCCCCAGCATTTT.

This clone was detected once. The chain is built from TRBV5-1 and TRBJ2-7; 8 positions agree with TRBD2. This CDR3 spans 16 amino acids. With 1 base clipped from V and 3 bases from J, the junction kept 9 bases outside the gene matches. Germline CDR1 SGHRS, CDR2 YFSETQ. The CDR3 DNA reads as TGCGCCAGCAGCTTGCCATCCGGGGGGGGGCTCTACGAGCAGTACTTC. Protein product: CASSLPSGGGLYEQYF.

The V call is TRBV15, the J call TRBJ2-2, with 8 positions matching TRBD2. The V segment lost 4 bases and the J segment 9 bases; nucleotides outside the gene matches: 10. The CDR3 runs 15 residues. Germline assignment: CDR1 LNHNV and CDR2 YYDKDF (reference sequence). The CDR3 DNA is TGTGCCACCAGCATAGCGGGACTTTTAGCGAGGGAGCTGTTTTTT. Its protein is CATSIAGLLARELFF.

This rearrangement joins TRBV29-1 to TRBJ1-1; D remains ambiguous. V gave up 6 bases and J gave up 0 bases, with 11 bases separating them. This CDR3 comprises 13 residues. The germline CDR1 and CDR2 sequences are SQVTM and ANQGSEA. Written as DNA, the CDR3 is TGCAGCGTGGTTTTGCAGATGAACACTGAAGCTTTCTTT. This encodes CSVVLQMNTEAFF.

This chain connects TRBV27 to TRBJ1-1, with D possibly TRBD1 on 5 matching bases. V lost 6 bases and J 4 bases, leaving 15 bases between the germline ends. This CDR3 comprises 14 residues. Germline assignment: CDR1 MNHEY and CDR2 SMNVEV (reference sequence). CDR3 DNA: TGTGCCAGCAGCATTACAGGTTACGGCACTGAAGCTTTCTTT. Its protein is CASSITGYGTEAFF.

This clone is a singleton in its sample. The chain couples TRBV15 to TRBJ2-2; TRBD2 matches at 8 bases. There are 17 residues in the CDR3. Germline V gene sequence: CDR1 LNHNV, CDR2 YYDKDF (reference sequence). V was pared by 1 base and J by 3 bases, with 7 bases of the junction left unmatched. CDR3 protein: CATSRAITGLDTGELFF. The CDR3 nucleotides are TGTGCCACCAGCAGAGCGATTACGGGACTAGACACCGGGGAGCTGTTTTTT.

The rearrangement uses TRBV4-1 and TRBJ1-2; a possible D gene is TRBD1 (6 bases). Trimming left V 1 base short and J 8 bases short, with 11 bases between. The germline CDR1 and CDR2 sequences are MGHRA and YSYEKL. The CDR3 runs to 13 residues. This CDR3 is CASSQGAGEGYTF. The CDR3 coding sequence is TGCGCCAGCAGCCAAGGGGCAGGGGAAGGCTACACCTTC.

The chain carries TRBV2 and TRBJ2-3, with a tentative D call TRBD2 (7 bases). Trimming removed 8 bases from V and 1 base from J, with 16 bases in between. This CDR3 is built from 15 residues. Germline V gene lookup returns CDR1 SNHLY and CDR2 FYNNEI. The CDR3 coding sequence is TGTGCCAGCGGGGGCGGGGGAGTTGGCACAGATACGCAGTATTTT. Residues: CASGGGGVGTDTQYF.

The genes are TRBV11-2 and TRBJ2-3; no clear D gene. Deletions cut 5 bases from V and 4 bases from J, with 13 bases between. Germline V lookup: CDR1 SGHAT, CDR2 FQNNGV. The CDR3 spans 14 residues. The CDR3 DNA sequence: TGTGCCAGCAGCCCCCCCTTGTCCTCAGATACGCAGTATTTT. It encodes CASSPPLSSDTQYF.

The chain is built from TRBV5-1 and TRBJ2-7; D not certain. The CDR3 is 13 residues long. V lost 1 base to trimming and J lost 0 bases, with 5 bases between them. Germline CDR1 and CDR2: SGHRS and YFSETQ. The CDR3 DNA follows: TGCGCCAGCAGCTTGCAGGACTCCTACGAGCAGTACTTC. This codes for CASSLQDSYEQYF.

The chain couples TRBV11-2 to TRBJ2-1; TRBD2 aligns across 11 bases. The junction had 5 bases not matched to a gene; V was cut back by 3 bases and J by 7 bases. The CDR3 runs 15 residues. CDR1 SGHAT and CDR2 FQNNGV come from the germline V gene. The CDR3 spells CASSFLAGGINEQFF. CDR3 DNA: TGTGCCAGCAGCTTTCTAGCGGGAGGAATAAATGAGCAGTTCTTC.

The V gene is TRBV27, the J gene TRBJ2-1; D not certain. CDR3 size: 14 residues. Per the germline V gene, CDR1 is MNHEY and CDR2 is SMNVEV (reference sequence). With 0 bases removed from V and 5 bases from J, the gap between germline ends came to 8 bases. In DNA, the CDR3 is TGTGCCAGCAGTTTATCGACGGCGGACAATGAGCAGTTCTTC. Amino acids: CASSLSTADNEQFF.

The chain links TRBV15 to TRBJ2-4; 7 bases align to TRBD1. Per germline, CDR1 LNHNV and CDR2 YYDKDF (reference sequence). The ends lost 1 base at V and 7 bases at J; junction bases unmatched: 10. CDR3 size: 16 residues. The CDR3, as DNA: TGTGCCACCAGCAGAGTTGAGGGGGCAGACAAGAACATTCAGTACTTC. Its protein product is CATSRVEGADKNIQYF.

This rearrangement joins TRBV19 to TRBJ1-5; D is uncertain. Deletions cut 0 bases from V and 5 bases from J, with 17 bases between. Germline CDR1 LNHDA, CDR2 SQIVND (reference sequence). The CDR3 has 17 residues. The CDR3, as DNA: TGTGCCAGTAGTATAGATACCAGACTTAAGAGGGATCAGCCCCAGCATTTT. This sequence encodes CASSIDTRLKRDQPQHF.

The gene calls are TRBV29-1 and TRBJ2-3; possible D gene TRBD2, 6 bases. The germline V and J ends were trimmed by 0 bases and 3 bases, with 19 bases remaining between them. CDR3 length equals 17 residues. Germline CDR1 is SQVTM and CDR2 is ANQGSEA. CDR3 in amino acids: CSVEDPALRGLTDTQYF. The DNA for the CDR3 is TGCAGCGTTGAAGATCCCGCCCTTCGGGGGTTGACAGATACGCAGTATTTT.